This TCR beta chain appears in the sequencing data of a study of graft-versus-host responses after intestinal transplantation. Study-level background: Anti-thymocyte globulin induction was given to all recipients, followed by tacrolimus and steroids for 2 to 3 years.

Using immunoSEQ multiplex PCR, the repertoire was profiled, and TCRdb retains in-frame clones only, with some absent. The table has fewer than 85,000 clones, approximately 87% seen once. The table lists this clone with a few counts. Its antigen is unidentified. CDR1 and CDR2 from the germline V gene are LNHDA and SQIVND (reference sequence). The CDR3 consists of 13 residues. With V trimmed by 10 bases and J by 8 bases, 9 bases remained unmatched. The TCR was taken from a human donor who was the organ donor for an intestinal transplant. Specimen: unstimulated CD4+ T cells sorted from spleen or lymph node cells, collected before transplant. This sequence joins TRBV19 and TRBJ1-4; TRBD1 matches 8 bases. In nucleotides, the CDR3 is TGTGCCACCTTTCCAGGGGGCCGGGAAAAACTGTTTTTT. This codes for CATFPGGREKLFF.